These 16 T cell receptor beta chains originate from one sample sequenced in a study of T cell changes during pregnancy in multiple sclerosis. The repertoire was sequenced with immunoSEQ multiplex PCR; TCRdb's copy has only in-frame clones and lacks some. Counted here are tens of thousands of clones, 85% to 95% occurring once; the ten biggest clones make up around 0.47%. The material sequenced was CD4+ T cells from peripheral blood mononuclear cells, taken in the first trimester of pregnancy. The receptors originated from a female donor with multiple sclerosis, enrolled in a pregnancy study.

This chain links TRBV19 with TRBJ2-5; D is possibly TRBD2 (5 bases). The V gene lost 1 base and the J gene lost 5 bases, with 8 bases spanning the gap. The germline V gene encodes CDR1 LNHDA and CDR2 SQIVND (reference sequence). The CDR3 has 13 amino acids. This CDR3 is CASSIGTPETQYF. The CDR3 nucleotides are TGTGCCAGTAGTATAGGGACTCCGGAGACCCAGTACTTC. The full variable domain, its missing parts supplied by reference TRBV19 and TRBJ2-5, is DGGITQSPKYLFRKEGQNVTLSCEQNLNHDAMYWYRQDPGQGLRLIYYSQIVNDFQKGDIAEGYSVSREKKESFPLTVTSAQKNPTAFYLCASSIGTPETQYFGPGTRLLVL.

V usage is TRBV5-1 and J usage is TRBJ2-6, with D unresolved. V lost 4 bases, J lost 1 base, and 9 bases lay in between. Per the germline V gene, CDR1 is SGHRS and CDR2 is YFSETQ. The CDR3 sequence is 15 residues long. The DNA for the CDR3 is TGCGCCAGCAGCCCTGACTTATCTGGGGCCAACGTCCTGACTTTC. Encoded protein: CASSPDLSGANVLTF.

CDR3 bases: TGTGCCAGCAGCGTAGCTTGGGGCGACTATGGCTACACCTTC. The encoded protein is CASSVAWGDYGYTF. The rearrangement joins TRBV9 to TRBJ1-2; the D gene is possibly TRBD1 (5 bases). Germline V gene lookup returns CDR1 SGDLS and CDR2 YYNGEE. The V gene lost 0 bases and the J gene lost 3 bases, with 9 bases spanning the gap. This CDR3 contains 14 residues.

V and J are TRBV11-2 and TRBJ1-1, with 8 bases identical to TRBD1. The germline V gene encodes CDR1 SGHAT and CDR2 FQNNGV. This CDR3 is built from 14 residues. V trimming: 1 base; J trimming: 4 bases; junction bases outside the gene matches: 2. The CDR3 loop is CASSLGQGSTEAFF. CDR3 DNA sequence: TGTGCCAGCAGCTTAGGACAGGGGAGCACTGAAGCTTTCTTT.

The rearrangement links TRBV5-4 to TRBJ1-4; TRBD1 matches 7 bases. The CDR3 length is 15 residues. Germline V CDR1 and CDR2: SGHNT, YYREEE (reference sequence). The V segment lost 4 bases and the J segment 8 bases; nucleotides outside the gene matches: 11. CDR3 sequence reads: CASSSRGAGGEKLFF. The CDR3 nucleotides are TGTGCCAGCAGCAGCCGCGGGGCAGGGGGAGAAAAACTGTTTTTT.

The J gene is TRBJ2-2, the V gene TRBV1; the table calls TRBD2, which could not be checked here. TRBV1 is listed as a pseudogene. The CDR3 has 13 amino acids. CDR3 protein: CTSSLNSGGELFF. The CDR3 bases are TGCACCAGCAGCCTGAATAGCGGCGGGGAGCTGTTTTTT.

This clone was seen a single time. J is TRBJ2-7 and V is TRBV28, with a possible D match to TRBD1 (6 bases). The CDR3 contains 14 residues. The germline V gene encodes CDR1 MDHEN and CDR2 SYDVKM. Trimming took off 10 bases at V and 2 bases at J, with 18 bases between the two ends. CDR3 protein: CANLTGPGTYEQYF. The CDR3, as DNA: TGTGCCAACCTAACAGGGCCGGGAACCTACGAGCAGTACTTC. Full variable domain (outside the CDR3, taken from reference TRBV28 and TRBJ2-7): DVKVTQSSRYLVKRTGEKVFLECVQDMDHENMFWYRQDPGLGLRLIYFSYDVKMKEKGDIPEGYSVSREKKERFSLILESASTNQTSMYLCANLTGPGTYEQYFGPGTRLTVT.

V is TRBV5-1 and J is TRBJ1-1; TRBD1 might be the D (6 bases). V dropped 0 bases and J dropped 1 base, with 10 bases sitting between them. CDR3 size: 15 residues. Germline CDR1 and CDR2: SGHRS and YFSETQ. The CDR3 DNA reads TGCGCCAGCAGCTTGGGAGGGGGGGGGAACACTGAAGCTTTCTTT. This codes for CASSLGGGGNTEAFF.

The chain couples TRBV19 to TRBJ2-3; no definite D call. The germline V gene has CDR1 LNHDA and CDR2 SQIVND (reference sequence). The CDR3 spans 11 residues. Between the trimmed V and J ends, which lost 8 bases and 5 bases, there was a span of 8 bases. DNA of the CDR3: TGTGCCAGTGGGCATCGAGATACGCAGTATTTT. This codes for CASGHRDTQYF.

The V gene is TRBV11-2, the J gene TRBJ2-5; TRBD2 matches 7 bases. V lost 6 bases and J lost 4; bases outside the gene matches: 11. Germline CDR1 reads SGHAT; CDR2 reads FQNNGV. This CDR3 spans 15 amino acids. The CDR3 DNA is TGTGCCAGCAGTGACCTCCGGACTAGTCGAGAGACCCAGTACTTC. Its protein product is CASSDLRTSRETQYF. Complete variable domain (other parts from reference TRBV11-2 and TRBJ2-5): EAGVAQSPRYKIIEKRQSVAFWCNPISGHATLYWYQQILGQGPKLLIQFQNNGVVDDSQLPKDRFSAERLKGVDSTLKIQPAKLEDSAVYLCASSDLRTSRETQYFGPGTRLLVL.

V gene TRBV7-9 combines with J gene TRBJ2-3; maybe TRBD1 (6 bases). Between the trimmed V and J ends, which lost 3 bases and 2 bases, there was a span of 15 bases. The CDR3 covers 16 residues. Germline assignment: CDR1 SEHNR and CDR2 FQNEAQ (reference sequence). The CDR3 loop reads CASSFGQPGLTDTQYF. For the CDR3, the DNA is TGTGCCAGCAGCTTCGGACAGCCAGGACTCACAGATACGCAGTATTTT.

This rearrangement joins TRBV6-5 to TRBJ1-3; possible D gene TRBD1, 5 bases. V dropped 9 bases and J dropped 0 bases, with 15 bases sitting between them. Germline-derived CDR1 and CDR2 are MNHEY and SVGAGI. CDR3 length: 15 amino acids. CDR3 region: CASSRGSVSGNTIYF. CDR3 nucleotide sequence: TGTGCCAGTTCACGGGGGTCAGTCTCTGGAAACACCATATATTTT.

The chain links TRBV6-5 to TRBJ1-1; D unresolved. The germline V gene encodes CDR1 MNHEY and CDR2 SVGAGI. The V end lost 6 bases, the J end lost 3 bases, and 5 bases lay between the germline ends. The CDR3 length is 11 residues. Here the CDR3 DNA reads TGTGCCAGCAGGGCGGACACTGAAGCTTTCTTT. As protein: CASRADTEAFF.

The chain links TRBV7-3 to TRBJ2-2, with TRBD1 as a possible D gene (6 bases). The CDR3 consists of 14 residues. Trimming left V 6 bases short and J 4 bases short, with 12 bases between. Germline CDR1 and CDR2: SGHTA and FQGTGA. CDR3 loop: CASRGAVGTGELFF. The CDR3 DNA reads as TGTGCCAGCAGGGGGGCAGTGGGCACCGGGGAGCTGTTTTTT.

The count of this clone is one. The chain uses TRBV7-2 and TRBJ1-5; D gene uncertain. Between the trimmed V and J ends, which lost 2 bases and 11 bases, there was a span of 13 bases. The CDR3 sequence is 13 residues long. CDR1 SGHTA and CDR2 FQGNSA come from the germline V gene. CDR3 bases: TGTGCCAGCAGCTTACTTGGGCGTGTGACCCAGCATTTT. It codes for CASSLLGRVTQHF.

This chain links TRBV7-2 with TRBJ1-1; D is unresolved. The CDR3 covers 13 residues. Trimming cost V 6 bases and J 0 bases, with 8 bases left between them. The germline V gene has CDR1 SGHTA and CDR2 FQGNSA. CDR3 sequence (DNA): TGTGCCAGCAGGAACAGCATGAACACTGAAGCTTTCTTT. Translation gives CASRNSMNTEAFF.